The 32 T cell receptor beta chains in this list originate from one sample, sequenced in a study of T cell repertoires in cytomegalovirus infection (dated by TCRdb to between 2019 and 2020). Sequencing was carried out with an Illumina HiSeq 1500. TCRdb applied fastp at Q25 and MiXCR to the public reads, then kept only in-frame beta chains. Rows are combined by CDR3 protein, so each entry shows the most common genes and DNA. In this sample the table shows around 450,000 distinct CDR3 sequences, 25% to 40% of which occur a single time. The leading ten clones occupy roughly 13% of the sample. Input material: PBMCs. Every receptor here comes from a human donor in good health (CMV status not recorded). Some clones in this sample may be carry-over from other donors' samples.

V gene TRBV20-1 combines with J gene TRBJ1-1; D perhaps matches TRBD1 (6 bases). Trimming took 3 bases from V and 7 from J, leaving 15 bases between them. CDR3 size: 13 residues. Looked up from germline, CDR1 is DFQATT and CDR2 is SNEGSKA (reference sequence). CDR3 protein: CSASTGGAIEAFF. The CDR3 nucleotides read TGCAGTGCTAGTACCGGGGGCGCGATTGAAGCTTTCTTT.

V is TRBV19 and J is TRBJ1-2, with 7 bases matching TRBD1. The ends lost 3 bases at V and 5 bases at J; junction bases unmatched: 21. The CDR3 length is 19 residues. Germline CDR1 is LNHDA and CDR2 is SQIVND (reference sequence). CDR3 nucleotides: TGTGCCAGTAGTATCCGTCAGAAAGACAGGGTTGTTTACCCTTATGGCTACACCTTC. Its translation: CASSIRQKDRVVYPYGYTF.

This clonotype was counted a few times. V usage is TRBV5-1 and J usage is TRBJ2-7; the D is unclear. Germline V gene data show CDR1 as SGHRS and CDR2 as YFSETQ. This CDR3 has 14 amino acids. V was clipped by 0 bases and J by 7 bases, with 14 bases between them. The chain's CDR3 is CASSLGNGKSEQYF. DNA for the CDR3: TGCGCCAGCAGCTTGGGGAACGGTAAATCAGAGCAGTACTTC. Full variable domain (missing parts from reference TRBV5-1 and TRBJ2-7): KAGVTQTPRYLIKTRGQQVTLSCSPISGHRSVSWYQQTPGQGLQFLFEYFSETQRNKGNFPGRFSGRQFSNSRSEMNVSTLELGDSALYLCASSLGNGKSEQYFGPGTRLTVT.

There are many counts of this clonotype. The gene calls are TRBV18 and TRBJ2-2, with a possible D match to TRBD1 (6 bases). Trimming cost V 5 bases and J 2 bases, with 18 bases left between them. CDR3 length equals 17 residues. Germline V gene sequence: CDR1 KGHSH, CDR2 LQKENI. The DNA of the CDR3 is TGTGCCAGCTCATCCACAGGGTCAGTCGGAAACACCGGGGAGCTGTTTTTT. As protein: CASSSTGSVGNTGELFF.

This chain links TRBV7-2 with TRBJ1-3, with D possibly TRBD1 on 5 matching bases. The CDR3 contains 15 residues. V dropped 3 bases and J dropped 0 bases, with 9 bases sitting between them. Per the germline V gene, CDR1 is SGHTA and CDR2 is FQGNSA. CDR3 protein: CASSFRDYSGNTIYF. In nucleotides, the CDR3 is TGTGCCAGCAGCTTCCGGGACTACTCTGGAAACACCATATATTTT.

This clonotype came up a few times. This rearrangement joins TRBV6-5 to TRBJ1-6; 7 bases are a match to TRBD1. Germline values: CDR1 MNHEY, CDR2 SVGAGI. With 2 bases clipped from V and 9 bases from J, the junction kept 4 bases outside the gene matches. CDR3 size: 14 residues. The DNA of the CDR3 is TGTGCCAGCAGTTACCGGGACAGACTTTCACCCCTCCACTTT. Protein: CASSYRDRLSPLHF.

Comments on this clonotype: The conserved phenylalanine or tryptophan is not found at the CDR3 terminus, so this likely reflects a read error. V and J are TRBV4-3 and TRBJ1-1; perhaps TRBD1 as D (6 bases). Trimming took off 4 bases at V and 0 bases at J, with 12 bases between the two ends. The CDR3 consists of 15 residues. CDR1 and CDR2 (germline): LGHNA, YSLEER. CDR3 nucleotides: TGCGCCAGCAGCCCCGGGGACACAATGAACACTGAAGCTTTCTTG. Its protein is CASSPGDTMNTEAFL.

This clonotype has at least ten counts. This CDR3 reads CASSPPQAGTGELFF. CDR3 sequence (DNA): TGTGCCAGCAGCCCTCCCCAAGCTGGCACCGGGGAGCTGTTTTTT. This sequence joins TRBV4-2 and TRBJ2-2; no reliable D call. V was shortened by 4 bases and J by 4 bases, with 13 bases between the two germline ends. Germline loops: CDR1 LGHNA, CDR2 YNFKEQ. The CDR3 contains 15 residues.

This clonotype has just a few counts. V usage is TRBV12-3 or TRBV12-4 and J usage is TRBJ2-2, with D unclear. V gave up 8 bases and J gave up 8 bases, with 9 bases separating them. This CDR3 is built from 11 residues. The CDR3 DNA sequence: TGTGCCAGCCGCGAGAGAGGGGAGCTGTTTTTT. Protein product: CASRERGELFF.

In its sample, this clonotype was seen many times. The chain is built from TRBV7-2 and TRBJ2-1, with D tentatively TRBD1 (5 bases). The CDR3 extends over 16 amino acids. The germline V and J ends were trimmed by 7 bases and 5 bases, with 21 bases remaining between them. The germline V gene has CDR1 SGHTA and CDR2 FQGNSA. The CDR3 nucleotides read TGTGCCAGCACCCCCCAGTGGGGCATGACGGACAATGAGCAGTTCTTC. As protein: CASTPQWGMTDNEQFF.

This clonotype was seen at least ten times. The chain uses TRBV7-9 and TRBJ2-5, with a possible D match to TRBD2 (5 bases). V lost 5 bases to trimming and J lost 1 base, with 14 bases between them. The germline gives CDR1 SEHNR, CDR2 FQNEAQ (reference sequence). This CDR3 contains 15 residues. As DNA, the CDR3 is TGTGCCAGCAGCATCGTACCGGGAAGCCAAGAGACCCAGTACTTC. Its protein product is CASSIVPGSQETQYF. The whole variable domain, remainder taken from reference TRBV7-9 and TRBJ2-5, is DTGVSQNPRHKITKRGQNVTFRCDPISEHNRLYWYRQTLGQGPEFLTYFQNEAQLEKSRLLSDRFSAERPKGSFSTLEIQRTEQGDSAMYLCASSIVPGSQETQYFGPGTRLLVL.

This clonotype was counted many times. The rearrangement links TRBV7-9 to TRBJ1-3; the match to TRBD1 covers 7 bases. From germline, CDR1 is SEHNR and CDR2 FQNEAQ (reference sequence). The V and J ends lost 4 bases and 4 bases, in that order; junction bases with no gene match: 10. The CDR3 spans 16 residues. The CDR3 DNA sequence: TGTGCCAGCAGCTCCAAAGACAGGGATGGAGGAAACACCATATATTTT. Protein sequence: CASSSKDRDGGNTIYF.

The table lists this clonotype with a few counts. The chain uses TRBV20-1 and TRBJ2-1, with TRBD2 identical over 10 bases. CDR1 DFQATT and CDR2 SNEGSKA come from the germline V gene (reference sequence). J lost 4 bases, V lost 5 bases, and 5 bases had no gene match. The CDR3 runs 14 residues. The CDR3 DNA is TGCAGTGCTTCCCCAGCGGGGGGGTACAATGAGCAGTTCTTC. Its protein is CSASPAGGYNEQFF.

In this sample, this clonotype turned up many times. One junction end disagrees with the germline gene, perhaps due to a read error. The chain uses TRBV4-1 and TRBJ1-4; 10 bases agree with TRBD1. The germline gives CDR1 MGHRA, CDR2 YSYEKL. CDR3 length equals 15 residues. As DNA, the CDR3 is TGCGCCAGCAGCCCAGGGACAGGGGCTAAAGAAAAACTGTTTTTT. Amino acid sequence: CASSPGTGAKEKLFF.

A few counts support this clonotype. V and J are TRBV5-4 and TRBJ2-1; 10 nucleotides agree with TRBD2. V lost 4 bases and J lost 14; bases outside the gene matches: 6. The germline V gene has CDR1 SGHNT and CDR2 YYREEE (reference sequence). The CDR3 spans 12 residues. CDR3 in amino acids: CASSISGGAEFF. The CDR3 region has the DNA TGTGCCAGCAGCATCAGCGGGGGGGCGGAGTTCTTC.

Many counts were recorded for this clonotype. The chain carries TRBV7-2 and TRBJ1-2; maybe TRBD1 (6 bases). This CDR3 region has 15 residues. Germline CDR1 is SGHTA and CDR2 is FQGNSA. Trimming removed 5 bases from V and 6 bases from J, with 19 bases in between. CDR3 loop: CASSVNQGQGNGYTF. The CDR3 nucleotides read TGTGCCAGCAGCGTAAATCAGGGGCAGGGCAATGGCTACACCTTC.

A few counts support this clonotype. This chain connects TRBV7-6 to TRBJ2-1; D may be TRBD1 (6 bases). Trimming removed 3 bases at V and 0 bases at J, with 15 bases between. CDR1 and CDR2 (germline): SGHVS, FNYEAQ. This CDR3 has 17 residues. The CDR3 loop is CASSLWGPSSSYNEQFF. CDR3 nucleotides: TGTGCCAGCAGCTTGTGGGGGCCCTCTAGCTCCTACAATGAGCAGTTCTTC.

Regarding this clonotype: A read error may explain this, as a much larger clone is one base away. This chain joins TRBV27 and TRBJ1-1; no clear D gene. Germline CDR1 and CDR2: MNHEY and SMNVEV (reference sequence). CDR3 size: 15 residues. Trimming cost V 5 bases and J 5 bases, with 18 bases left between them. The CDR3 is CASSPPEGRRTEAFF. The DNA of the CDR3 is TGTGCCAGCAGTCCCCCCGAGGGCCGGAGGACTGAAGCTTTCTTT.

This clonotype was recorded a few times. CDR3 loop: CASSLTGTAQETQYF. Here the CDR3 DNA reads TGCGCCAGCAGCTTGACCGGGACAGCACAAGAGACCCAGTACTTC. The chain carries TRBV5-1 and TRBJ2-5; TRBD1 matches at 7 bases. The CDR3 totals 15 residues. The trim removed 1 base at V and 2 bases at J, leaving 5 bases unmatched. Germline lookup yields CDR1 SGHRS and CDR2 YFSETQ.

This rearrangement joins TRBV12-3 or TRBV12-4 to TRBJ1-2; possibly TRBD1 for D (6 bases). The germline V and J ends were trimmed by 6 bases and 7 bases, with 15 bases remaining between them. This CDR3 has 13 amino acids. The CDR3 protein is CASSYGGPSGYTF. The CDR3 DNA is TGTGCCAGCAGCTATGGGGGGCCAAGTGGCTACACCTTC.

V and J are TRBV5-1 and TRBJ1-1, with 8 bases matching TRBD1. The J segment lost 4 bases and the V segment lost 4 bases, leaving 12 bases of the junction unmatched. The CDR3 is 16 amino acids. Germline CDR1 SGHRS, CDR2 YFSETQ. DNA of the CDR3: TGCGCCAGCAGCCGCGCAGGGGGCGCGGGATCCACTGAAGCTTTCTTT. Residues: CASSRAGGAGSTEAFF.

This clonotype was counted between two and nine times. This chain connects TRBV6-5 to TRBJ1-2, with TRBD1 matching 11 bases. Germline loops: CDR1 MNHEY, CDR2 SVGAGI. V was pared by 8 bases and J by 11 bases, with 10 bases of the junction left unmatched. The CDR3 length is 13 residues. Written as DNA, the CDR3 is TGTGCCAGCTACCCGGGACAGGGGGTTTTGTACACCTTC. Amino acids: CASYPGQGVLYTF.

This clonotype came up many times. The chain combines TRBV7-6 with TRBJ1-1; D gene uncertain. CDR3 size: 12 residues. Germline V gene lookup returns CDR1 SGHVS and CDR2 FNYEAQ. Trimming took off 9 bases at V and 1 base at J, with 9 bases between the two ends. The CDR3 region has the DNA TGTGCCAGTACGATGGGGAACACTGAAGCTTTCTTT. Translation: CASTMGNTEAFF. Variable domain in full (rest from reference TRBV7-6 and TRBJ1-1): GAGVSQSPRYKVTKRGQDVALRCDPISGHVSLYWYRQALGQGPEFLTYFNYEAQQDKSGLPNDRFSAERPEGSISTLTIQRTEQRDSAMYRCASTMGNTEAFFGQGTRLTVV.

The sample holds many counts of this clonotype. The junction departs from germline at one end; a sequencing error may be responsible. CDR3 region: CASSLGQGLYEQYF. The CDR3 DNA follows: TGTGCCAGCAGCTTAGGACAGGGGTTGTACGAGCAGTACTTC. V usage is TRBV12-3 or TRBV12-4 and J usage is TRBJ2-7, with 9 bases fitting TRBD1. The CDR3 runs to 14 residues.

With respect to this clonotype: This may arise from a read error, as a much more abundant clone is one base away. The CDR3 protein is CTSSSRLGSRNTEAFF. The CDR3 region has the DNA TGTACCAGCAGCTCCAGGCTGGGGTCCAGGAACACTGAAGCTTTCTTT. The genes are TRBV7-2 and TRBJ1-1; D is unresolved. Deletions cut 4 bases from V and 1 base from J, with 16 bases between. This CDR3 comprises 16 residues. Germline CDR1 reads SGHTA; CDR2 reads FQGNSA.

The chain recombines TRBV11-2 with TRBJ1-4, with a weak D call TRBD1 (6 bases). Germline V lookup: CDR1 SGHAT, CDR2 FQNNGV. V gave up 5 bases and J gave up 8 bases, with 18 bases separating them. This CDR3 region has 15 residues. CDR3 sequence reads: CASSAGWGAGEKLFF. In DNA form, the CDR3 reads TGTGCCAGCAGCGCGGGTTGGGGGGCTGGCGAAAAACTGTTTTTT.

This clonotype was detected only a few times. The V call is TRBV20-1, the J call TRBJ1-2; 7 bases line up with TRBD1. CDR1 is DFQATT, CDR2 SNEGSKA, per germline (reference sequence). Germline trimming cut 4 bases from V and 2 bases from J; bases unmatched to any gene: 10. The CDR3 has 15 residues. CDR3 in DNA: TGCAGTGCTAACGCCCGATCGACAGGGAACTATGGCTACACCTTC. As protein: CSANARSTGNYGYTF.

As concerns this clonotype: This clone may be a read error of a much larger clone one base away. The rearrangement uses TRBV6-8 and TRBJ2-3; 12 bases fit TRBD2. Losses at the gene ends were 5 bases for V and 1 base for J; bases not matched to a gene: 4. There are 16 residues in the CDR3. Germline-derived CDR1 and CDR2 are MNHGY and SAAAGT. The CDR3 reads CASSTTSGGRTDTQYF. DNA of the CDR3: TGTGCCAGCAGTACGACTAGCGGGGGTCGCACAGATACGCAGTATTTT.

This clonotype appeared many times. V usage is TRBV11-2 and J usage is TRBJ2-5, with D unclear. The V and J ends lost 2 bases and 5 bases respectively, with 9 bases between them. This CDR3 has 13 amino acids. Germline V gene data show CDR1 as SGHAT and CDR2 as FQNNGV. The DNA for the CDR3 is TGTGCCAGCAGCTTAAGCCTAGGGGAGACCCAGTACTTC. It codes for CASSLSLGETQYF. The full variable domain, completed using reference TRBV11-2 and TRBJ2-5, is EAGVAQSPRYKIIEKRQSVAFWCNPISGHATLYWYQQILGQGPKLLIQFQNNGVVDDSQLPKDRFSAERLKGVDSTLKIQPAKLEDSAVYLCASSLSLGETQYFGPGTRLLVL.

The gene calls are TRBV10-2 and TRBJ2-3; D not resolved. The CDR3 has 14 residues. Germline CDR1 reads WSHSY; CDR2 reads SAAADI. Deletions cut 0 bases from V and 4 bases from J, with 8 bases between. CDR3 nucleotide sequence: TGCGCCAGCAGTGAGTCTCATTCGGCAGATACGCAGTATTTT. This codes for CASSESHSADTQYF.

This chain uses TRBV15 with TRBJ2-5; TRBD1 or TRBD2 may be the D gene (5 bases each). This CDR3 comprises 14 residues. V was trimmed by 1 base and J by 5 bases, leaving 11 bases between them. Per germline, CDR1 LNHNV and CDR2 YYDKDF (reference sequence). CDR3 region: CATSRAGTQETQYF. CDR3 in DNA: TGTGCCACCAGCAGAGCCGGGACCCAGGAGACCCAGTACTTC.

This clonotype was seen only a few times. The V and J genes are TRBV5-4 and TRBJ1-1, with 9 bases aligning to TRBD1. The CDR3 is 15 residues long. V was pared by 3 bases and J by 5 bases, with 8 bases of the junction left unmatched. CDR1 and CDR2 (germline): SGHNT, YYREEE (reference sequence). Written as DNA, the CDR3 is TGTGCCAGCAGCTCCGCAGACAGGGGGGGGACTGAAGCTTTCTTT. It specifies CASSSADRGGTEAFF.